These T cell receptor beta chains were read from a single sample in a study of T cells in Graves' hyperthyroidism and ophthalmopathy. Each CDR3 protein is one row after TCRdb ran MiXCR on the multiplex PCR reads. The sample shows over 450,000 distinct CDR3 sequences, approximately 17% of them seen only once. The sequenced sample was blood. The source is a woman under 30 with Graves' ophthalmopathy. Each CDR3 is given with its conserved first and last residue. A D gene is named only where the DNA matches it firmly. The size field is filled for only some rows; it gives once, few, many or a size class.

TRBV6-1,many,TRBJ2-7,11,-,CASSEGEEQYF,TGTGCCAGCAGTGAAGGGGAAGAGCAGTACTTC
TRBV25-1,-,TRBJ1-6,16,-,CASQPLGGSYISPLHF,TGTGCCAGCCAACCCTTGGGAGGGTCCTATATTTCACCCCTCCACTTT
TRBV2,many,TRBJ2-7,12,-,CASSERGYEQYF,TGTGCCAGCAGTGAGAGGGGATACGAGCAGTACTTC
TRBV27,many,TRBJ2-3,14,TRBD2,CASGLAGRTDTQYF,TGTGCCAGTGGGCTAGCGGGTCGCACAGATACGCAGTATTTT
TRBV29-1,few,TRBJ2-4,14,-,CSVEDVARRNIQYF,TGCAGCGTTGAGGATGTAGCCCGCCGAAACATTCAGTACTTC
TRBV18,many,TRBJ1-1,15,TRBD1,CASSADRGLNTEAFF,TGTGCCAGCTCAGCGGACAGGGGCCTGAACACTGAAGCTTTCTTT
TRBV7-9,few,TRBJ1-2,14,-,CASSLASPVYGYTF,TGTGCCAGCAGCTTAGCAAGCCCAGTATATGGCTACACCTTC
TRBV4-3,many,TRBJ1-5,15,-,CASSQWMQGNQPQHF,TGCGCCAGCAGCCAATGGATGCAGGGCAATCAGCCCCAGCATTTT
TRBV9,-,TRBJ2-1,13,-,CASSALGYNEQFF,TGTGCCAGCAGCGCTTTAGGTTACAATGAGCAGTTCTTC
TRBV4-1,-,TRBJ1-5,15,-,CASSQDAAGDQPQHF,TGCGCCAGCAGCCAAGATGCGGCAGGGGACCAGCCCCAGCATTTT
TRBV27,few,TRBJ2-1,15,-,CASSHNRDPYSEQFF,TGTGCCAGCAGTCATAACAGGGACCCTTACAGTGAGCAGTTCTTC
TRBV19,-,TRBJ2-5,11,TRBD1,CASRTGETQYF,TGTGCCAGTAGGACAGGGGAGACCCAGTACTTC
TRBV6-2/TRBV6-3,-,TRBJ1-5,14,-,CASSSIRSNQPQHF,TGTGCCAGCAGTTCCATCCGATCCAATCAGCCCCAGCATTTT
TRBV9,few,TRBJ2-2,15,TRBD2,CASSVVRESTGELFF,TGTGCCAGCAGCGTTGTGCGGGAGAGCACCGGGGAGCTGTTTTTT
TRBV20-1,-,TRBJ2-7,16,TRBD2,CSARTSGGPPLYEQYF,TGCAGTGCTAGGACTAGCGGGGGTCCTCCTCTCTACGAGCAGTACTTC
TRBV6-1,-,TRBJ2-1,14,-,CASSPQGSSYEQFF,TGTGCCAGCAGTCCTCAGGGGTCCTCCTACGAGCAGTTCTTC
TRBV19,few,TRBJ2-7,14,-,CASTIDGSKYEQYF,TGTGCCAGTACCATAGACGGGTCCAAATACGAGCAGTACTTC
TRBV7-9,many,TRBJ1-1,14,-,CASSFTDTNGEAFF,TGTGCCAGCAGCTTCACCGATACGAACGGTGAAGCTTTCTTT
TRBV28,few,TRBJ1-4,14,-,CASVGGATNEKLFF,TGTGCCAGCGTGGGCGGGGCAACTAATGAAAAACTGTTTTTT
TRBV10-3,many,TRBJ2-3,15,TRBD2,CAISELAGPTDTQYF,TGTGCCATCAGTGAACTAGCGGGGCCCACAGATACGCAGTATTTT
TRBV28,many,TRBJ2-3,14,TRBD1,CASSGTGVSDTQYF,TGTGCCAGCAGCGGGACAGGGGTTTCAGATACGCAGTATTTT
TRBV30,many,TRBJ2-3,13,-,CAWSGRSSDTQYF,TGTGCCTGGAGTGGACGATCATCAGATACGCAGTATTTT
TRBV18,-,TRBJ1-2,11,TRBD1,CASSPGQAGTF,TGTGCCAGCTCACCCGGACAGGCGGGGACCTTC
TRBV7-9,many,TRBJ2-7,17,TRBD2,CASSYPSGGAISYEQYF,TGTGCCAGCAGCTACCCTAGCGGGGGTGCTATCTCCTACGAGCAGTACTTC
TRBV30,many,TRBJ1-1,13,-,CAWSADSDTEAFF,TGTGCCTGGAGTGCGGACAGCGACACTGAAGCTTTCTTT
TRBV19,few,TRBJ2-3,15,-,CASSPDRNRADTQYF,TGTGCCAGTAGCCCCGACAGAAACAGGGCAGATACGCAGTATTTT
TRBV6-1,-,TRBJ1-2,14,-,CASSEASQVYGYTF,TGTGCCAGCAGTGAAGCTTCACAGGTCTATGGCTACACCTTC
TRBV28,-,TRBJ1-2,19,TRBD1,CASSLIGWTGGRNSYGYTF,TGTGCCAGCAGTTTGATTGGGTGGACAGGGGGCCGGAATAGCTATGGCTACACCTTC
TRBV20-1,-,TRBJ2-5,15,-,CSASVRSVVSQTQYF,TGCAGTGCTAGCGTTCGTTCAGTGGTTTCGCAGACCCAGTACTTC
TRBV24-1,few,TRBJ2-7,13,-,CATSDVASHEQYF,TGTGCCACCAGTGATGTGGCCAGCCACGAGCAGTACTTC
TRBV19,few,TRBJ2-5,16,-,CASSRAGTTYQETQYF,TGTGCCAGTAGCCGAGCCGGGACAACGTACCAAGAGACCCAGTACTTC
TRBV20-1,few,TRBJ2-7,14,-,CSARDVGKLDEQYF,TGCAGTGCTAGAGATGTCGGGAAATTGGACGAGCAGTACTTC
TRBV30,many,TRBJ1-5,13,TRBD1,CAWRDRVDQPQHF,TGTGCCTGGAGGGACAGGGTCGATCAGCCCCAGCATTTT
TRBV13,-,TRBJ2-7,14,TRBD2,CASSTTTSGDEQYF,TGTGCCAGCAGCACAACGACTAGCGGCGACGAGCAGTACTTC
TRBV20-1,many,TRBJ2-1,15,TRBD2,CSVGGGTSSYNEQFF,TGCAGTGTCGGGGGCGGGACTAGCTCCTACAATGAGCAGTTCTTC
TRBV27,-,TRBJ2-3,14,TRBD2,CASSSLAVEDTQYF,TGTGCCAGCAGTTCACTAGCGGTGGAAGATACGCAGTATTTT
TRBV9,few,TRBJ2-5,15,-,CASSVEGGNQETQYF,TGTGCCAGCAGCGTAGAGGGGGGGAATCAAGAGACCCAGTACTTC
TRBV4-1,-,TRBJ1-1,14,-,CASSQVGGSTEAFF,TGCGCCAGCAGCCAAGTAGGGGGGAGCACTGAAGCTTTCTTT
TRBV5-5,few,TRBJ1-2,14,TRBD1,CASSFRDREGGYTF,TGTGCCAGCAGCTTCCGGGACAGGGAAGGTGGCTACACCTTC
TRBV12-3/TRBV12-4,many,TRBJ2-5,13,-,CASSLWRQETQYF,TGTGCCAGCAGTTTATGGAGGCAAGAGACCCAGTACTTC
TRBV20-1,many,TRBJ2-5,15,-,CSARDSLSVIGPQYF,TGCAGTGCTAGAGACAGCCTGTCCGTGATTGGTCCCCAGTACTTC
TRBV4-1,many,TRBJ2-7,15,TRBD2,CASSHWTSGIYEQYF,TGCGCCAGCAGCCATTGGACTAGCGGGATCTACGAGCAGTACTTC
TRBV5-5,few,TRBJ2-2,15,TRBD2,CASISGGPGTGELFF,TGTGCCAGCATCTCGGGGGGGCCGGGCACCGGGGAGCTGTTTTTT
TRBV19,few,TRBJ2-2,15,-,CASSSFWRNTGELFF,TGTGCCAGTAGTAGCTTTTGGAGGAACACCGGGGAGCTGTTTTTT
TRBV5-6,-,TRBJ2-6,13,-,CASSSWGANVLTF,TGTGCCAGCAGCTCGTGGGGGGCCAACGTCCTGACTTTC
TRBV28,many,TRBJ1-5,16,-,CASRHRDSSPNQPQHF,TGTGCCAGCAGACACCGGGACTCGAGCCCCAATCAGCCCCAGCATTTT